Below are 14 T cell receptor beta chains sequenced from a single sample in a study of sequential checkpoint blockade in melanoma. The sample's treatment: randomized to nivolumab then ipilimumab (arm A) or the reverse (arm B). Only in-frame clones appear in the TCRdb table, and some are missing; sequencing was by immunoSEQ multiplex PCR. The table records some 4,900 clones, about 40% of them present only once. Material: tumor tissue (inferred from file names), obtained from a patient given nivolumab and ipilimumab in sequence. Source of these receptors: a human donor with melanoma.

The gene calls are TRBV12-5 and TRBJ2-3; TRBD2 agrees at 10 bases. CDR3 size: 15 residues. Looked up from germline, CDR1 is LGHNT and CDR2 is FRNRAP. V dropped 5 bases and J dropped 3; count of bases not matched to a gene: 5. CDR3 in DNA: TGTGCTAGTGGTCCACCGGGACTAGCGACAGATACGCAGTATTTT. Protein: CASGPPGLATDTQYF.

This clone was observed a few times. This chain connects TRBV9 to TRBJ2-2; TRBD1 is a possible D gene (5 bases). The CDR3 extends over 15 amino acids. Trimming shortened V by 5 bases and J by 7 bases, and 18 bases separated the two germline ends. Germline values: CDR1 SGDLS, CDR2 YYNGEE. Written as DNA, the CDR3 is TGTGCCAGCAGTGGGAAGGGGATGAGAAACGGGGAGCTGTTTTTT. Its protein product is CASSGKGMRNGELFF.

This clone was found a few times. This chain links TRBV6-8 with TRBJ2-7; 13 bases are a match to TRBD2. The length of the CDR3 is 16 residues. Germline V gene sequence: CDR1 MNHGY, CDR2 SAAAGT. V lost 8 bases, J lost 0 bases, and 7 bases stayed unmatched. The CDR3 sequence is CASSGGLAGLSYEQYF. CDR3 DNA sequence: TGTGCCAGCTCCGGGGGACTAGCGGGACTCTCCTACGAGCAGTACTTC.

This clone was recorded once. V usage is TRBV14 and J usage is TRBJ2-7; D ambiguous. The germline CDR1 and CDR2 sequences are SGHDN and FVKESK. The ends were cut back, 3 bases at V and 2 bases at J, with 14 bases in the middle. This CDR3 comprises 15 residues. The CDR3 DNA reads as TGTGCCAGCAGCCACTTGACCGTTCCAGCCTACGAGCAGTACTTC. Residues: CASSHLTVPAYEQYF. Using reference TRBV14 and TRBJ2-7 for the parts outside the CDR3, the full variable domain is EAGVTQFPSHSVIEKGQTVTLRCDPISGHDNLYWYRRVMGKEIKFLLHFVKESKQDESGMPNNRFLAERTGGTYSTLKVQPAELEDSGVYFCASSHLTVPAYEQYFGPGTRLTVT.

The count of this clone is one. The chain has TRBV18 and TRBJ1-3, with D hard to call. Deletions cut 0 bases from V and 4 bases from J, with 7 bases between. Germline CDR1 KGHSH, CDR2 LQKENI. The CDR3 length is 14 residues. For the CDR3, the DNA is TGTGCCAGCTCACCACCGATGCAAGGAAACACCATATATTTT. Translated: CASSPPMQGNTIYF.

The rearrangement joins TRBV11-3 to TRBJ2-7; 8 bases are shared with TRBD2. The CDR3 consists of 15 residues. Germline values: CDR1 SGHNT, CDR2 YENEEA. The V gene end was trimmed by 3 bases and the J gene end by 3 bases; junction bases not matched to a gene: 7. The CDR3 reads CASSFSGGERYEQYF. In nucleotides, the CDR3 is TGTGCCAGCAGCTTTTCCGGGGGGGAGCGCTACGAGCAGTACTTC.

The V gene is TRBV19, the J gene TRBJ2-5, with 12 nucleotides matching TRBD2. CDR3 size: 17 residues. Germline V gene lookup returns CDR1 LNHDA and CDR2 SQIVND (reference sequence). V lost 5 bases to trimming and J lost 3 bases; unmatched junction nucleotides: 10. DNA for the CDR3: TGTGCCAGTAGTCCGTCGACTAGCGGGAGTAGCAAAGAGACCCAGTACTTC. This sequence encodes CASSPSTSGSSKETQYF.

V usage is TRBV5-1 and J usage is TRBJ1-3, with D hard to call. The germline V and J ends were trimmed by 0 bases and 2 bases, with 9 bases remaining between them. The CDR3 is 15 amino acids. Germline V CDR1 and CDR2: SGHRS, YFSETQ. DNA for the CDR3: TGCGCCAGCAGCTTGGATACCCTCGCTGGAAACACCATATATTTT. Amino acids: CASSLDTLAGNTIYF.

V and J are TRBV9 and TRBJ1-4, with a weak D call TRBD1 (6 bases). Trimming shortened V by 5 bases and J by 3 bases, and 17 bases separated the two germline ends. CDR3 length: 16 amino acids. Germline loops: CDR1 SGDLS, CDR2 YYNGEE. CDR3 amino acids: CASSVDSPKANEKLFF. Here the CDR3 DNA reads TGTGCCAGCAGTGTGGACAGCCCAAAGGCTAATGAAAAACTGTTTTTT.

This clone has just a few counts. V gene TRBV28 combines with J gene TRBJ1-4; possible D gene TRBD1, 6 bases. Deletions cut 6 bases from V and 0 bases from J, with 17 bases between. The germline V gene encodes CDR1 MDHEN and CDR2 SYDVKM. This CDR3 has 17 amino acids. The CDR3 reads CASSRTVHEPTNEKLFF. DNA for the CDR3: TGTGCCAGCAGCCGGACAGTCCACGAACCAACTAATGAAAAACTGTTTTTT.

The chain combines TRBV19 with TRBJ1-2; perhaps TRBD1 as D (6 bases). The V gene's germline CDR1 is LNHDA and CDR2 SQIVND (reference sequence). Trimming took 10 bases from V and 7 from J, leaving 25 bases between them. This CDR3 has 15 residues. CDR3 residues: CATTNGARGASGYTF. The CDR3 DNA reads as TGTGCCACCACGAATGGGGCCAGGGGCGCAAGTGGCTACACCTTC.

The rearrangement links TRBV19 to TRBJ2-7; maybe TRBD2 (5 bases). V dropped 4 bases and J dropped 2 bases, with 9 bases sitting between them. The CDR3 consists of 13 residues. Germline lookup yields CDR1 LNHDA and CDR2 SQIVND (reference sequence). In DNA, the CDR3 is TGTGCCAGTAGTAAGGAGGTGCCCTACGAGCAGTACTTC. Amino acid sequence: CASSKEVPYEQYF. Using reference TRBV19 and TRBJ2-7 for the parts outside the CDR3, the full variable domain is DGGITQSPKYLFRKEGQNVTLSCEQNLNHDAMYWYRQDPGQGLRLIYYSQIVNDFQKGDIAEGYSVSREKKESFPLTVTSAQKNPTAFYLCASSKEVPYEQYFGPGTRLTVT.

The chain couples TRBV11-3 to TRBJ1-5; no clear D gene. The length of the CDR3 is 15 residues. Germline-derived CDR1 and CDR2 are SGHNT and YENEEA. The germline V and J ends were trimmed by 2 bases and 2 bases, with 10 bases remaining between them. This CDR3 reads CASSLMLQGNQPQHF. CDR3 nucleotides: TGTGCCAGCAGCTTAATGCTCCAGGGCAATCAGCCCCAGCATTTT.

The V call is TRBV10-2, the J call TRBJ2-1; 7 bases line up with TRBD1. Trimming cost V 2 bases and J 4 bases; bases outside gene matches: 5. Germline assignment: CDR1 WSHSY and CDR2 SAAADI. There are 15 residues in the CDR3. The CDR3 reads CASSEGDRAYNEQFF. The CDR3 DNA sequence: TGCGCCAGCAGTGAGGGTGACAGGGCATACAATGAGCAGTTCTTC.